This T cell receptor (beta chain) was obtained from a study of breast tumors, draining lymph nodes, adjacent tissues. CDR3 length equals 15 residues. Trimming shortened V by 1 base and J by 8 bases, and 14 bases separated the two germline ends. Germline CDR1 reads SGHTA; CDR2 reads FQGNSA. One entry per CDR3 protein, called by TCRdb with MiXCR from the multiplex PCR reads. Among approximately 210,000 distinct CDR3 sequences listed, about 32% were seen once. Axillary draining lymph nodes of breast cancer patients supplied the node samples. The J gene is TRBJ1-4, the V gene TRBV7-2; a weak D match, TRBD1 (6 bases). The source is a female donor with breast cancer. Some clones in this sample may be carry-over from other donors' samples. Sequencing input: axillary lymph node tissue. The CDR3 DNA reads TGTGCCAGCAGCTTAGTGAAGGGGGTGGGAGAAAAACTGTTTTTT. Translation: CASSLVKGVGEKLFF.